The rows below give T cell receptor beta chains drawn from one sample of a study of cytomegalovirus exposure and HLA in healthy donors. Assay used: immunoSEQ multiplex PCR; TCRdb lists only in-frame clones, some missing. There are around 80,000 clones in the sample, with about 0.83% held by the top ten. Sequencing used PBMCs. The origin of the receptors is a boy aged 10-17 years in good health and CMV-seronegative. CDR3s include the opening cysteine and the closing phenylalanine or tryptophan. Each record gives: V gene, D gene, J gene, CDR3 protein, CDR3 DNA. The D gene is left open where the match is weak.

V gene: TRBV6-5
D gene: TRBD2
J gene: TRBJ2-7
CDR3 protein: CASSYGASGYEQYF
CDR3 DNA: TGTGCCAGCAGTTATGGTGCTAGCGGATACGAGCAGTACTTC

V gene: TRBV20-1
D gene: NA
J gene: TRBJ2-1
CDR3 protein: CSASDGEQFF
CDR3 DNA: TGCAGTGCTAGTGATGGCGAGCAGTTCTTC

V gene: TRBV2
D gene: TRBD2
J gene: TRBJ2-1
CDR3 protein: CASSRTSGTNEQFF
CDR3 DNA: TGTGCCAGCAGTAGGACTAGCGGGACTAATGAGCAGTTCTTC

V gene: TRBV28
D gene: TRBD2
J gene: TRBJ2-1
CDR3 protein: CASSPASGGSNEQFF
CDR3 DNA: TGTGCCAGCAGCCCCGCTAGCGGGGGGTCCAATGAGCAGTTCTTC

V gene: TRBV4-1
D gene: NA
J gene: TRBJ2-1
CDR3 protein: CASSQGRNNEQFF
CDR3 DNA: TGCGCCAGCAGCCAAGGGAGGAACAATGAGCAGTTCTTC

V gene: TRBV18
D gene: TRBD2
J gene: TRBJ2-3
CDR3 protein: CASSPSRFGTSGDADTQYF
CDR3 DNA: TGTGCCAGCTCACCTAGCCGGTTTGGTACTAGCGGGGACGCAGATACGCAGTATTTT

V gene: TRBV29-1
D gene: TRBD2
J gene: TRBJ2-5
CDR3 protein: CSVRKGTKETQYF
CDR3 DNA: TGCAGCGTCCGAAAAGGGACTAAAGAGACCCAGTACTTC

V gene: TRBV7-6
D gene: NA
J gene: TRBJ2-5
CDR3 protein: CASSQSSRAETQYF
CDR3 DNA: TGTGCCAGCAGCCAAAGCTCGAGGGCAGAGACCCAGTACTTC

V gene: TRBV11-2
D gene: NA
J gene: TRBJ2-1
CDR3 protein: CASSLVGQGSYNEQFF
CDR3 DNA: TGTGCCAGCAGCTTAGTAGGTCAGGGGTCATACAATGAGCAGTTCTTC

V gene: TRBV7-8
D gene: NA
J gene: TRBJ2-7
CDR3 protein: CASSLGRLGDYEQYF
CDR3 DNA: TGTGCCAGCAGCTTAGGTAGACTAGGAGATTACGAGCAGTACTTC

V gene: TRBV10-3
D gene: NA
J gene: TRBJ1-2
CDR3 protein: CAISESGSRGYTF
CDR3 DNA: TGTGCCATCAGTGAGAGTGGGAGTCGTGGCTACACCTTC

V gene: TRBV10-3
D gene: NA
J gene: TRBJ2-7
CDR3 protein: CASSESDYGGAYEQYF
CDR3 DNA: TGTGCCAGCAGTGAGTCTGATTATGGAGGAGCCTACGAGCAGTACTTC

V gene: TRBV6-6
D gene: NA
J gene: TRBJ2-7
CDR3 protein: CASSAGGPEIAYEQYF
CDR3 DNA: TGTGCCAGTTCGGCCGGGGGGCCGGAGATCGCCTACGAGCAGTACTTC

V gene: TRBV6-5
D gene: NA
J gene: TRBJ2-3
CDR3 protein: CASSPTRFSTDTQYF
CDR3 DNA: TGTGCCAGCAGTCCTACTAGATTCAGCACAGATACGCAGTATTTT

V gene: TRBV6-5
D gene: NA
J gene: TRBJ1-3
CDR3 protein: CASSYRVSGNTIYF
CDR3 DNA: TGTGCCAGCAGTTACAGAGTCTCTGGAAACACCATATATTTT

V gene: TRBV7-6
D gene: TRBD2
J gene: TRBJ2-6
CDR3 protein: CASSLLAETSGANVLTF
CDR3 DNA: TGTGCCAGCAGCCTACTAGCGGAGACCTCTGGGGCCAACGTCCTGACTTTC

V gene: TRBV4-1
D gene: TRBD2
J gene: TRBJ2-1
CDR3 protein: CASSQVLFSGSIYNEQFF
CDR3 DNA: TGCGCCAGCAGCCAAGTCCTATTTAGCGGGAGCATCTACAATGAGCAGTTCTTC

V gene: TRBV5-1
D gene: TRBD1
J gene: TRBJ1-2
CDR3 protein: CASSTPQGAGGYTF
CDR3 DNA: TGCGCCAGCAGCACCCCACAGGGGGCTGGGGGCTACACCTTC

V gene: TRBV30
D gene: TRBD1
J gene: TRBJ1-5
CDR3 protein: CAWSVTGDQPQHF
CDR3 DNA: TGTGCCTGGAGTGTCACAGGGGATCAGCCCCAGCATTTT

V gene: TRBV19
D gene: TRBD1
J gene: TRBJ2-7
CDR3 protein: CASSFGQGYEQYF
CDR3 DNA: TGTGCCAGTAGTTTCGGACAGGGCTACGAGCAGTACTTC

V gene: TRBV30
D gene: TRBD2
J gene: TRBJ2-5
CDR3 protein: CAWSVVQGLAGKETQYF
CDR3 DNA: TGTGCCTGGAGTGTAGTCCAGGGACTAGCGGGGAAAGAGACCCAGTACTTC

V gene: TRBV5-1
D gene: TRBD2
J gene: TRBJ2-1
CDR3 protein: CASSPTSGVYNEQFF
CDR3 DNA: TGCGCCAGCAGTCCGACTAGCGGGGTTTACAATGAGCAGTTCTTC

V gene: TRBV7-6
D gene: NA
J gene: TRBJ1-1
CDR3 protein: CASSWTSDPNTEAFF
CDR3 DNA: TGTGCCAGCAGCTGGACATCGGATCCGAACACTGAAGCTTTCTTT

V gene: TRBV7-9
D gene: NA
J gene: TRBJ1-2
CDR3 protein: CASSSDYGYTF
CDR3 DNA: TGTGCCAGCAGCTCAGACTATGGCTACACCTTC

V gene: TRBV19
D gene: NA
J gene: TRBJ2-2
CDR3 protein: CASSYDFGGPGGELFF
CDR3 DNA: TGTGCCAGTAGCTACGACTTCGGGGGGCCGGGCGGGGAGCTGTTTTTT

V gene: TRBV15
D gene: TRBD1
J gene: TRBJ1-2
CDR3 protein: CATSTFDRGFYYGYTF
CDR3 DNA: TGTGCCACCAGCACCTTTGACAGGGGGTTTTACTATGGCTACACCTTC

V gene: TRBV5-4
D gene: NA
J gene: TRBJ2-5
CDR3 protein: CASSLGTVSETQYF
CDR3 DNA: TGTGCCAGCAGCTTGGGGACAGTCAGCGAGACCCAGTACTTC

V gene: TRBV27
D gene: TRBD2
J gene: TRBJ2-1
CDR3 protein: CASSIVAGVWNEQFF
CDR3 DNA: TGTGCCAGCAGTATCGTAGCGGGAGTCTGGAATGAGCAGTTCTTC

V gene: TRBV19
D gene: NA
J gene: TRBJ1-2
CDR3 protein: CASSIGVGSRNYGYTF
CDR3 DNA: TGTGCCAGTAGTATCGGCGTGGGCAGTCGAAACTATGGCTACACCTTC

V gene: TRBV30
D gene: NA
J gene: TRBJ2-1
CDR3 protein: CAEGGTERYNEQFF
CDR3 DNA: TGTGCCGAGGGCGGGACAGAAAGATACAATGAGCAGTTCTTC

V gene: TRBV5-1
D gene: NA
J gene: TRBJ1-1
CDR3 protein: CASSGEVGLAEAFF
CDR3 DNA: TGCGCCAGCAGCGGGGAGGTGGGTCTCGCTGAAGCTTTCTTT

V gene: TRBV7-2
D gene: TRBD1
J gene: TRBJ2-1
CDR3 protein: CASSLVGRGTNEQFF
CDR3 DNA: TGTGCCAGCAGCTTAGTGGGCAGGGGGACAAATGAGCAGTTCTTC

V gene: TRBV6-5
D gene: TRBD1
J gene: TRBJ1-2
CDR3 protein: CASSYGDRGWGYTF
CDR3 DNA: TGTGCCAGCAGTTATGGGGACAGGGGCTGGGGCTACACCTTC

V gene: TRBV4-3
D gene: NA
J gene: TRBJ1-5
CDR3 protein: CASSQDRTYNQPQHF
CDR3 DNA: TGCGCCAGCAGCCAAGATCGAACCTACAATCAGCCCCAGCATTTT

V gene: TRBV18
D gene: TRBD1
J gene: TRBJ2-7
CDR3 protein: CASSQTGVYEQYF
CDR3 DNA: TGTGCCAGCTCACAAACAGGGGTATACGAGCAGTACTTC

V gene: TRBV2
D gene: TRBD1
J gene: TRBJ2-7
CDR3 protein: CASSESGQGHEQYF
CDR3 DNA: TGTGCCAGCAGTGAGTCAGGACAGGGCCACGAGCAGTACTTC

V gene: TRBV4-2
D gene: TRBD1
J gene: TRBJ1-2
CDR3 protein: CASSLVGQGDGYTF
CDR3 DNA: TGTGCCAGCAGCCTGGTAGGGCAGGGGGATGGCTACACCTTC

V gene: TRBV5-1
D gene: TRBD2
J gene: TRBJ2-7
CDR3 protein: CASSLSQRENDEQYF
CDR3 DNA: TGCGCCAGCAGCTTGTCCCAGCGGGAAAACGATGAGCAGTACTTC

V gene: TRBV6-5
D gene: NA
J gene: TRBJ1-6
CDR3 protein: CASSLEKVNSPLHF
CDR3 DNA: TGTGCCAGCAGCCTAGAGAAAGTCAATTCACCCCTCCACTTT

V gene: TRBV15
D gene: NA
J gene: TRBJ1-5
CDR3 protein: CATLDPKGNQPQHF
CDR3 DNA: TGTGCCACGCTAGACCCAAAAGGCAATCAGCCCCAGCATTTT

V gene: TRBV4-3
D gene: NA
J gene: TRBJ2-3
CDR3 protein: CASSQGPSTDTQYF
CDR3 DNA: TGCGCCAGCAGCCAGGGGCCCTCCACAGATACGCAGTATTTT

V gene: TRBV7-2
D gene: TRBD2
J gene: TRBJ2-7
CDR3 protein: CASSWTSGSQYEQYF
CDR3 DNA: TGTGCCAGCAGCTGGACTAGCGGGAGTCAATACGAGCAGTACTTC

V gene: TRBV7-2
D gene: NA
J gene: TRBJ1-1
CDR3 protein: CASSLEETVINTEAFF
CDR3 DNA: TGTGCCAGCAGCTTAGAGGAGACAGTGATAAACACTGAAGCTTTCTTT

V gene: TRBV7-9
D gene: TRBD1
J gene: TRBJ1-1
CDR3 protein: CASSRGQGGITEAFF
CDR3 DNA: TGTGCCAGCAGCAGGGGACAGGGGGGGATCACTGAAGCTTTCTTT

V gene: TRBV15
D gene: TRBD1
J gene: TRBJ1-2
CDR3 protein: CATSREVNRVDRAYGYTF
CDR3 DNA: TGTGCCACCAGCAGAGAGGTGAATCGCGTCGACAGGGCCTATGGCTACACCTTC

V gene: TRBV30
D gene: TRBD2
J gene: TRBJ2-3
CDR3 protein: CAWRASGGWTDTQYF
CDR3 DNA: TGTGCCTGGAGGGCTAGCGGGGGGTGGACAGATACGCAGTATTTT

V gene: TRBV7-6
D gene: NA
J gene: TRBJ2-7
CDR3 protein: CASSLARRGTYEQYF
CDR3 DNA: TGTGCCAGCAGCTTAGCGCGGCGGGGAACCTACGAGCAGTACTTC

V gene: TRBV18
D gene: NA
J gene: TRBJ2-4
CDR3 protein: CASSPAGQLAKNIQYF
CDR3 DNA: TGTGCCAGCTCACCGGCGGGACAGCTAGCCAAAAACATTCAGTACTTC

V gene: TRBV9
D gene: NA
J gene: TRBJ2-7
CDR3 protein: CASSRNPSGDPIYEQYF
CDR3 DNA: TGTGCCAGCAGCCGTAACCCCTCAGGGGACCCCATCTACGAGCAGTACTTC

V gene: TRBV9
D gene: TRBD2
J gene: TRBJ2-3
CDR3 protein: CASSVAGLAGGTDTQYF
CDR3 DNA: TGTGCCAGCAGCGTAGCTGGACTAGCGGGAGGCACAGATACGCAGTATTTT